This TCR beta chain came from a study of T cell responses to AZD1222 COVID-19 vaccine. Study summary: Pooled in the analysis were second doses at about 4 or about 12 weeks.

Libraries were prepared by immunoSEQ multiplex PCR; TCRdb keeps only in-frame clonotypes and omits some of them. This sample yields 65,000 to 70,000 clones, of which around nine tenths are seen a single time; about 8% belongs to the top ten. Trimming left V 1 base short and J 7 bases short, with 15 bases between. This CDR3 contains 16 residues. Germline V CDR1 and CDR2: SGHRS, YFSETQ. V gene TRBV5-1 combines with J gene TRBJ1-6; D is possibly TRBD1 (5 bases). Sequenced material: peripheral blood, taken on day 0 of AZD1222 vaccination. The clonotype originates from an adult in good health. The CDR3 loop is CASSLIVLGGNSPLHF. The CDR3 region has the DNA TGCGCCAGCAGCTTGATCGTGCTGGGGGGGAATTCACCCCTCCACTTT.